The next 18 T cell receptor beta chains were all read from a single sample in a study of blood T cell repertoires in COVID-19. Method: immunoSEQ multiplex PCR; TCRdb's copy keeps in-frame clones and lacks some. Of 310,000 or so clones listed, 75% to 90% were seen once; the top ten hold 2% to 2.5%. The sequenced material came from peripheral blood. The receptors stem from a woman aged 50 to 60 who had recovered from COVID-19.

CDR3: CASSQDGGGRNQPQHF. The CDR3 bases are TGTGCCAGCAGCCAAGATGGGGGGGGACGCAATCAGCCCCAGCATTTT. The chain joins TRBV3-1 (or the pseudogene TRBV3-2) to TRBJ1-5; D is perhaps TRBD1 (5 bases). The V gene's germline CDR1 is LGHDT and CDR2 YNNKEL (reference sequence). This CDR3 region has 16 residues. Trimming left V 0 bases short and J 2 bases short, with 11 bases between.

This clone showed up many times. The chain employs TRBV6-5 and TRBJ1-3; D not certain. Germline CDR1 MNHEY, CDR2 SVGAGI. The length of the CDR3 is 13 residues. The DNA of the CDR3 is TGTGCTAGTAATTCAATGGCTGGAAACACCATATATTTT. This codes for CASNSMAGNTIYF.

The chain has TRBV6-1 and TRBJ1-4, with D unclear. The CDR3 is 14 residues long. Germline V gene sequence: CDR1 MNHNS, CDR2 SASEGT. V was clipped by 5 bases and J by 8 bases, with 15 bases between them. The DNA for the CDR3 is TGTGCCAGCAGTTTCGGAGGGCCCCGCGAAAAACTGTTTTTT. Translating it yields CASSFGGPREKLFF.

The chain carries TRBV4-2 and TRBJ2-1, with 9 bases that match TRBD1. Per germline, CDR1 LGHNA and CDR2 YNFKEQ. V lost 0 bases, J lost 7 bases, and 10 bases stayed unmatched. The CDR3 has 17 amino acids. CDR3 loop: CASSQDGAGTGSNEQFF. The CDR3 nucleotides read TGTGCCAGCAGCCAAGATGGAGCCGGGACAGGGTCGAATGAGCAGTTCTTC.

The rearrangement joins TRBV27 to TRBJ2-5, with TRBD2 matching 10 bases. The CDR3 is made up of 14 amino acids. Trimming cost V 0 bases and J 7 bases; bases outside gene matches: 2. Germline V gene data show CDR1 as MNHEY and CDR2 as SMNVEV (reference sequence). CDR3 residues: CASSLSGTSATQYF. CDR3 in DNA: TGTGCCAGCAGTTTATCCGGGACTAGCGCGACCCAGTACTTC.

The rearrangement links TRBV2 to TRBJ2-3; a weak D match, TRBD2 (7 bases). The V gene's germline CDR1 is SNHLY and CDR2 FYNNEI. This CDR3 has 14 residues. Trimming left V 5 bases short and J 6 bases short, with 15 bases between. CDR3 region: CASSNGGGLDTQYF. The CDR3 DNA is TGTGCCAGCAGTAATGGGGGGGGGCTCGATACGCAGTATTTT.

This clone was picked up a small number of times. The V and J genes are TRBV7-2 and TRBJ2-4; maybe TRBD2 (6 bases). V gave up 5 bases and J gave up 6 bases, with 17 bases separating them. The length of the CDR3 is 15 residues. In germline, CDR1 is SGHTA, CDR2 FQGNSA. This chain's CDR3 is CASSPWWGGGNIQYF. The CDR3 coding sequence is TGTGCCAGCAGCCCGTGGTGGGGAGGCGGAAACATTCAGTACTTC.

The chain recombines TRBV6-2 or TRBV6-3 with TRBJ2-1; 9 bases match TRBD1. The CDR3 consists of 16 residues. From germline, CDR1 is MNHEY and CDR2 SVGEGT. J was trimmed by 10 bases and V by 2 bases; bases with no gene match: 12. CDR3 region: CASSYPTGGARVEQFF. DNA of the CDR3: TGTGCCAGCAGTTACCCGACAGGGGGGGCGCGGGTAGAGCAGTTCTTC.

This chain connects TRBV28 to TRBJ2-7; the D gene is possibly TRBD1 (7 bases). Trimming pared 6 bases from V and 4 bases from J, leaving 19 bases between. The CDR3 consists of 15 residues. From germline, CDR1 is MDHEN and CDR2 SYDVKM. CDR3 bases: TGTGCCAGCAGCCTCGGAGGGACAGTCATATACGAGCAGTACTTC. Translation: CASSLGGTVIYEQYF.

V and J are TRBV7-6 and TRBJ1-1; no clear D gene. This CDR3 region has 16 residues. Trimming shortened V by 0 bases and J by 0 bases, and 11 bases separated the two germline ends. Germline CDR1 and CDR2: SGHVS and FNYEAQ. The CDR3 protein is CASSLAEGRLNTEAFF. The DNA for the CDR3 is TGTGCCAGCAGCTTAGCAGAGGGCAGGCTGAACACTGAAGCTTTCTTT. Complete variable domain (other parts from reference TRBV7-6 and TRBJ1-1): GAGVSQSPRYKVTKRGQDVALRCDPISGHVSLYWYRQALGQGPEFLTYFNYEAQQDKSGLPNDRFSAERPEGSISTLTIQRTEQRDSAMYRCASSLAEGRLNTEAFFGQGTRLTVV.

The rearrangement uses TRBV28 and TRBJ1-1; 9 bases are a match to TRBD1. This CDR3 has 17 residues. Germline V gene sequence: CDR1 MDHEN, CDR2 SYDVKM. Germline trimming cut 5 bases from V and 1 base from J; bases unmatched to any gene: 11. The CDR3 DNA sequence: TGTGCCAGCAGTCCAGTCCCGGGACAGGGAAAGAACACTGAAGCTTTCTTT. Its translation: CASSPVPGQGKNTEAFF.

The rearrangement links TRBV7-9 to TRBJ1-2, with D tentatively TRBD1 (6 bases). Trimming removed 5 bases at V and 4 bases at J, with 11 bases between. Germline loops: CDR1 SEHNR, CDR2 FQNEAQ (reference sequence). The CDR3 consists of 13 residues. Here the CDR3 DNA reads TGTGCCAGCAGCCTGGACAGTATCTATGGCTACACCTTC. Its translation is CASSLDSIYGYTF.

A remark on this clone: Additional DNA sequences in this sample encode the identical CDR3. The V and J genes are TRBV28 and TRBJ2-2; D is undetermined. CDR1 is MDHEN and CDR2 is SYDVKM in the germline V gene. CDR3 length: 11 residues. Trimming stripped 3 bases from V and 7 bases from J, with 3 bases between. As DNA, the CDR3 is TGTGCCAGCAGTTTCAGCGGGGAGCTGTTTTTT. Translating it yields CASSFSGELFF.

The chain has TRBV29-1 and TRBJ1-1, with D maybe TRBD1 (6 bases). V lost 6 bases, J lost 0 bases, and 14 bases lay in between. The germline CDR1 and CDR2 sequences are SQVTM and ANQGSEA. This CDR3 is 14 amino acids long. The CDR3, as DNA: TGCAGCGTCCTTCCTCCAGGGGTGAACACTGAAGCTTTCTTT. The encoded protein is CSVLPPGVNTEAFF. Based on the CDR3 plus reference TRBV29-1 and TRBJ1-1, the full variable domain is SAVISQKPSRDICQRGTSLTIQCQVDSQVTMMFWYRQQPGQSLTLIATANQGSEATYESGFVIDKFPISRPNLTFSTLTVSNMSPEDSSIYLCSVLPPGVNTEAFFGQGTRLTVV.

The chain joins TRBV30 to TRBJ2-1; TRBD1 matches at 7 bases. With 1 base clipped from V and 5 bases from J, the junction kept 2 bases outside the gene matches. The length of the CDR3 is 13 residues. Germline-derived CDR1 and CDR2 are GTSNPN and SVGIG (reference sequence). The CDR3 sequence: CAWSGQGHNEQFF. CDR3 sequence (DNA): TGTGCCTGGAGTGGACAGGGCCACAATGAGCAGTTCTTC.

The CDR3 DNA reads as TGCGCCAGCAGTGAGTCGTTCCCGGGTAGGGACAGGGAGGGCACTGAAGCTTTCTTT. This codes for CASSESFPGRDREGTEAFF. This sequence joins TRBV10-1 and TRBJ1-1; 9 bases fit TRBD1. V was clipped by 0 bases and J by 4 bases; unmatched bases: 15. CDR1 is WNHNN and CDR2 is SYGVQD in the germline V gene (reference sequence). The CDR3 contains 19 residues.

The rearrangement uses TRBV30 and TRBJ1-1, with D unclear. Trimming cost V 0 bases and J 7 bases, with 12 bases left between them. The CDR3 consists of 13 residues. CDR1 and CDR2 from the germline V gene are GTSNPN and SVGIG (reference sequence). The CDR3 DNA follows: TGTGCCTGGAGTGTATTGGTATTCGGTGAAGCTTTCTTT. It encodes CAWSVLVFGEAFF. The whole variable domain, filled in from reference TRBV30 and TRBJ1-1, reads SQTIHQWPATLVQPVGSPLSLECTVEGTSNPNLYWYRQAAGRGLQLLFYSVGIGQISSEVPQNLSASRPQDRQFILSSKKLLLSDSGFYLCAWSVLVFGEAFFGQGTRLTVV.

This clone was detected once. The CDR3 coding sequence is TGTGCCAGCAGCGGAGGGCGGGACCCGCTCCACGAGCAGTACTTC. Encoded protein: CASSGGRDPLHEQYF. V usage is TRBV9 and J usage is TRBJ2-7; tentative D call: TRBD2 (6 bases). The CDR3 contains 15 residues. V was trimmed by 3 bases and J by 5 bases, leaving 18 bases between them. Germline-derived CDR1 and CDR2 are SGDLS and YYNGEE.